This T cell receptor beta chain is drawn from a study of blood T cell repertoires in COVID-19. Profiled with immunoSEQ multiplex PCR; TCRdb holds only in-frame clones, not every one. The sample holds almost 95,000 clones; roughly 87% are singletons and the top ten take approximately 20%. The sequence derives from a woman aged 55-70 years with COVID-19, enrolled during active disease. Sequenced: peripheral blood.

CDR3 amino acids: CASSRDTNTEAFF. The CDR3 DNA follows: TGTGCCAGCAGCCGAGACACGAACACTGAAGCTTTCTTT. The gene calls are TRBV7-2 and TRBJ1-1; D gene unclear. In germline, CDR1 is SGHTA, CDR2 FQGNSA. The CDR3 is made up of 13 amino acids. The V end was cut by 5 bases, the J end by 1 base, with 8 bases between.